This T cell receptor (beta chain) came from a study of CD8 T cells in Susac syndrome. When the RNA was reverse transcribed, random hexamers were used with an input of roughly 0.5 to 1 ug. One entry per CDR3 protein, called by TCRdb with MiXCR from the immunoSEQ multiplex PCR reads. The sample holds approximately 260,000 distinct CDR3 sequences, approximately 95% seen once. V gave up 3 bases and J gave up 1 base, with 11 bases separating them. The length of the CDR3 is 15 residues. Looked up from germline, CDR1 is MRHNA and CDR2 is SNTAGT. The receptor was isolated from a human donor with Susac syndrome. The sequenced sample consisted of CD4+ T cells from PBMCs. The chain couples TRBV6-4 to TRBJ2-3; D is possibly TRBD2 (6 bases). This CDR3 is CASSDSGLRTDTQYF. The CDR3 DNA reads TGTGCCAGCAGTGATTCGGGACTTCGCACAGATACGCAGTATTTT.